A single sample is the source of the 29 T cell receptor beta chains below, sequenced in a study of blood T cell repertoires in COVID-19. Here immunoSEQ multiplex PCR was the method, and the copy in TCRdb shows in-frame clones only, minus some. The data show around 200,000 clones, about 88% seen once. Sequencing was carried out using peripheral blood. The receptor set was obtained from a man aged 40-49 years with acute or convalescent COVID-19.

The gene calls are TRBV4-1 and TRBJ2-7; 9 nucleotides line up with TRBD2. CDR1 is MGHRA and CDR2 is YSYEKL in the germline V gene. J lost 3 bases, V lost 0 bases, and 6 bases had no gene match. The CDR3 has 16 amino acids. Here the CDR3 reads CASSQDPSGADYEQYF. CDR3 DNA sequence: TGCGCCAGCAGCCAAGACCCTAGCGGGGCAGACTACGAGCAGTACTTC.

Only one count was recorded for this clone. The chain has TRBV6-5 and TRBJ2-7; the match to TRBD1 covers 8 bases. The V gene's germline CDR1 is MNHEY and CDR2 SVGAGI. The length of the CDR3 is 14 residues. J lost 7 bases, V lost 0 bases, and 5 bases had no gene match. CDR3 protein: CASSYSSGGWEQYF. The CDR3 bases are TGTGCCAGCAGTTACTCTTCAGGGGGCTGGGAGCAGTACTTC.

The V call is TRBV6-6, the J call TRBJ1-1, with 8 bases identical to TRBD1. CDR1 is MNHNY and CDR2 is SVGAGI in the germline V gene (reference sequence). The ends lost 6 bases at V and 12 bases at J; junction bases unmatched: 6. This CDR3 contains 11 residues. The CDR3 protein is CASSETGDSFF. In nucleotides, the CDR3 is TGTGCCAGCAGCGAGACAGGGGATTCTTTCTTT.

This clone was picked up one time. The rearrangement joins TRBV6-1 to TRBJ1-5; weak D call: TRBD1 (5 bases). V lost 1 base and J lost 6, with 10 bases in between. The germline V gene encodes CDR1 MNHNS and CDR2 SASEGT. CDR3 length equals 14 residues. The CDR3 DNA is TGTGCCAGCAGTGAAGTGGAGGGGAGTCAGCCCCAGCATTTT. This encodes CASSEVEGSQPQHF.

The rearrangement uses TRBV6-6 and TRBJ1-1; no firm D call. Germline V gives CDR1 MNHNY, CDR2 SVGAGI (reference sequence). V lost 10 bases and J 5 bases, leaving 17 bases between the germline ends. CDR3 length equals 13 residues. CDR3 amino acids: CATALRAGTEAFF. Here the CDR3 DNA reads TGTGCCACCGCTTTAAGGGCGGGAACTGAAGCTTTCTTT.

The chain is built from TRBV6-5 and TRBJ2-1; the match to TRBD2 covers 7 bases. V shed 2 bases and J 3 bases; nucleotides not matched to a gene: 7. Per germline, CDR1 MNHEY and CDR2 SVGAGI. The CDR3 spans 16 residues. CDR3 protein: CASSYHGLAVYNEQFF. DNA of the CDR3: TGTGCCAGCAGTTACCATGGTCTAGCGGTCTACAATGAGCAGTTCTTC.

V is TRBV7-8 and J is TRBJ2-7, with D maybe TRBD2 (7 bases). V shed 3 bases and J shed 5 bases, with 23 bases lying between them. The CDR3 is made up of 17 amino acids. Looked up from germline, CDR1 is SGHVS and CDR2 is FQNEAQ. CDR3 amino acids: CASSFGAGIRPGDEQYF. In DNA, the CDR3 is TGTGCCAGCAGCTTTGGAGCGGGAATCCGGCCAGGGGACGAGCAGTACTTC.

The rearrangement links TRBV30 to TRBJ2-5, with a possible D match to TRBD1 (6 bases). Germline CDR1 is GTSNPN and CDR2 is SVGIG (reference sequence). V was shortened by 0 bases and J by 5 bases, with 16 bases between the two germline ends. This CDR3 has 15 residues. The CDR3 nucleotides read TGTGCCTGGAGTGTAGGGTGGGGGCGCGGGGAGACCCAGTACTTC. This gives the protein CAWSVGWGRGETQYF.

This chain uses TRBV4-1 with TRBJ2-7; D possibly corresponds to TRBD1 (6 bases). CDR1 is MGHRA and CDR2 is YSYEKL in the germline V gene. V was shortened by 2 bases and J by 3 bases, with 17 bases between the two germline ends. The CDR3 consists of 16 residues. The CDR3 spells CASSQRTAQEFYEQYF. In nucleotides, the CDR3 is TGCGCCAGCAGCCAACGGACAGCCCAGGAATTCTACGAGCAGTACTTC.

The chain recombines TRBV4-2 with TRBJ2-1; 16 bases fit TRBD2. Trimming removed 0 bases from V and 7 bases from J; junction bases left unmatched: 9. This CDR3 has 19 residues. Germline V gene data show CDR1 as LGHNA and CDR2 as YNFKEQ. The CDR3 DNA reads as TGTGCCAGCAGCCAAGAGGGACTAGCGGGAGGGCCATCAACTAATGAGCAGTTCTTC. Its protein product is CASSQEGLAGGPSTNEQFF.

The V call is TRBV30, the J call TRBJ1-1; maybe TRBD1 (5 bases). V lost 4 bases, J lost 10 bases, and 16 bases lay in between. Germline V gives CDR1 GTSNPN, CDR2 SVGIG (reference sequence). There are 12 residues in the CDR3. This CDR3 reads CAWTFSQGRAFF. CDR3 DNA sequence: TGTGCCTGGACCTTCTCTCAGGGAAGAGCTTTCTTT.

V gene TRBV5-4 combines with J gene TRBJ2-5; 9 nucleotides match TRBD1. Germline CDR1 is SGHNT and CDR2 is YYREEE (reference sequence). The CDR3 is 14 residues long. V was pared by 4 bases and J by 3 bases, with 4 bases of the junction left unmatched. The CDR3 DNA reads TGTGCCAGCAGCCTACGGACAGGGGAAGAGACCCAGTACTTC. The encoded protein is CASSLRTGEETQYF.

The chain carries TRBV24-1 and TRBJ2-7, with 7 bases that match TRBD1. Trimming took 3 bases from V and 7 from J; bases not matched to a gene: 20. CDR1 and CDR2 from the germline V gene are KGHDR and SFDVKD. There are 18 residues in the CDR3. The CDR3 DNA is TGTGCCACCAGTGATATGAACAAACCCCGGGACAGAACGAATGAGCAGTACTTC. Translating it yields CATSDMNKPRDRTNEQYF.

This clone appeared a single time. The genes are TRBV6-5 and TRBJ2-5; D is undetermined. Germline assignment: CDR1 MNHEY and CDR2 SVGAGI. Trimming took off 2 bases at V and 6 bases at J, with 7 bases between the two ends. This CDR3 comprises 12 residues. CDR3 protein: CASSYGGQTQYF. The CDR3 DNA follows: TGTGCCAGCAGTTACGGCGGCCAGACCCAGTACTTC.

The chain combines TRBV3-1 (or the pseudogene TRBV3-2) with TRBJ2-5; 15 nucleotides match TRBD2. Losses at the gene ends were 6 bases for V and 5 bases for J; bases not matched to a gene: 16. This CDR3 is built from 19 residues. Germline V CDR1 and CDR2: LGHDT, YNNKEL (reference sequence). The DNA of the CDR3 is TGTGCCAGCAGGCGCGGACTAGCGGGGGGGCCCGAAGGGCGGGAGACCCAGTACTTC. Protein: CASRRGLAGGPEGRETQYF.

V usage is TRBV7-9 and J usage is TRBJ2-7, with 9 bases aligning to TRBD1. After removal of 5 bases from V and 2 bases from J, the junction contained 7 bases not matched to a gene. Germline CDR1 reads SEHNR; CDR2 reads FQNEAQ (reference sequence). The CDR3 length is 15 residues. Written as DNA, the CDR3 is TGTGCCAGCAGCCCGGGACAGGGCAACCCCTACGAGCAGTACTTC. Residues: CASSPGQGNPYEQYF.

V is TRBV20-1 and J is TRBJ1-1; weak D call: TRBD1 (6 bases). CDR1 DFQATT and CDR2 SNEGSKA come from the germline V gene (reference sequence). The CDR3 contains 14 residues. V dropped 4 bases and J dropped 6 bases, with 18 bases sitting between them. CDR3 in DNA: TGCAGTGCTACTGACGACAAGGGGGTGGCTGAAGCTTTCTTT. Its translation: CSATDDKGVAEAFF.

The CDR3 region has the DNA TGTGCCAGCAGTCGGACAGGGGATTGGAACTATGGCTACACCTTC. This translates into CASSRTGDWNYGYTF. The chain joins TRBV7-9 to TRBJ1-2; 9 nucleotides agree with TRBD1. J was trimmed by 2 bases and V by 6 bases; bases with no gene match: 7. The CDR3 has 15 residues. Germline CDR1 reads SEHNR; CDR2 reads FQNEAQ (reference sequence).

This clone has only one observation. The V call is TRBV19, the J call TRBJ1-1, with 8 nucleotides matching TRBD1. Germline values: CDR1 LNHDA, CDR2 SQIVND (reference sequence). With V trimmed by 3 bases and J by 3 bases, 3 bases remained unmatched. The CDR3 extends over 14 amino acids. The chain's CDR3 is CASSIRTGYTEAFF. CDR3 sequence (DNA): TGTGCCAGTAGTATCAGGACAGGGTACACTGAAGCTTTCTTT.

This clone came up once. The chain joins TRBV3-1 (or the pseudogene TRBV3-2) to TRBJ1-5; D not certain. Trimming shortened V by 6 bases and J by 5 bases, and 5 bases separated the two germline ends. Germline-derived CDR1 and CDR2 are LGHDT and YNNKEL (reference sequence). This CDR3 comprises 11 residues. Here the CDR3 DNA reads TGTGCCAGCAGGGGCCATCAGCCCCAGCATTTT. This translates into CASRGHQPQHF.

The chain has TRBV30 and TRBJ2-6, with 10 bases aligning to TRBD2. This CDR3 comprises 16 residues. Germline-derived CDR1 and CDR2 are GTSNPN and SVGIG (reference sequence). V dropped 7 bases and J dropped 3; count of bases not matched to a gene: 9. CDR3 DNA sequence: TGTGCCTCCCCCAGCGGGGGGGCGCGTGGGGCCAACGTCCTGACTTTC. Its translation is CASPSGGARGANVLTF.

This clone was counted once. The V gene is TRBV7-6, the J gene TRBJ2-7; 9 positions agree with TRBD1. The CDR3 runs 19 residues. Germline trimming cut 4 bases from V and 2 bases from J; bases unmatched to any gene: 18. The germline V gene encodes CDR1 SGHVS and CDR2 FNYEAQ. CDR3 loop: CASSSSATGGTGGTYEQYF. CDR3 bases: TGTGCCAGCAGCTCGAGTGCGACAGGGGGGACGGGAGGTACCTACGAGCAGTACTTC.

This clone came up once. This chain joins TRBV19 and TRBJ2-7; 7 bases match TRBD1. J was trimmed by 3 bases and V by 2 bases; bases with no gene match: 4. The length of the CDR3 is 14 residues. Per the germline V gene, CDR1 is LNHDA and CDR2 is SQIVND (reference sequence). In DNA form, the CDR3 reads TGTGCCAGTAGTATAACGGACAGGAGCTACGAGCAGTACTTC. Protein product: CASSITDRSYEQYF.

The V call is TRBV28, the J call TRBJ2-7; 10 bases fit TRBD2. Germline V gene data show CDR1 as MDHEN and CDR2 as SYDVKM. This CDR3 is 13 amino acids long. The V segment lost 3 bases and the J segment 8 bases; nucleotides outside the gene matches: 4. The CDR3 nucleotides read TGTGCCAGCAGTTTGGATAGCGGGAGGCAGCAGTACTTC. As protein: CASSLDSGRQQYF.

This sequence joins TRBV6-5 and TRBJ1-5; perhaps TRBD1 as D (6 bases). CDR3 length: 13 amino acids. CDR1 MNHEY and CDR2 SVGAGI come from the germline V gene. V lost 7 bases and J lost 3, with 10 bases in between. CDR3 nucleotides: TGTGCCAGCACCCCAGGGGTCAATCAGCCCCAGCATTTT. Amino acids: CASTPGVNQPQHF.

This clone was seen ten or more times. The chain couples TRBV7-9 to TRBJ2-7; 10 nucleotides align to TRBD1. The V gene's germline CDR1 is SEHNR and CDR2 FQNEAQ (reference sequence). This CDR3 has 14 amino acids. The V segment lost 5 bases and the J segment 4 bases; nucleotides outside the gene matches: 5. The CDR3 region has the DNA TGTGCCAGCAGCGAGACAGGGGGCAGATACGAGCAGTACTTC. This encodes CASSETGGRYEQYF.

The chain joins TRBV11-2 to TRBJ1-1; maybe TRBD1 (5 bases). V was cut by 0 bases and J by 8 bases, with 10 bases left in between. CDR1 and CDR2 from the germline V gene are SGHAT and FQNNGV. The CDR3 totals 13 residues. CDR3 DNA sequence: TGTGCCAGCAGCTTAGACCGGACACTCGAAGCTTTCTTT. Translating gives CASSLDRTLEAFF.

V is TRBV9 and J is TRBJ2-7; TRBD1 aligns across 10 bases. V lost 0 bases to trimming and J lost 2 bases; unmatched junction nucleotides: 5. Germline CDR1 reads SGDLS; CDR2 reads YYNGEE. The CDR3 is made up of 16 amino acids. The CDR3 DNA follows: TGTGCCAGCAGCGTAGACGTGACAGGGGGCGCCTACGAGCAGTACTTC. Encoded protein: CASSVDVTGGAYEQYF.

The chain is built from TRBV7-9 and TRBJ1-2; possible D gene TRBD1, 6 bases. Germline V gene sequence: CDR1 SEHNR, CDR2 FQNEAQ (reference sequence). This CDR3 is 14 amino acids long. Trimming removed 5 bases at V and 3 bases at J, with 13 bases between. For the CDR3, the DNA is TGTGCCAGCAGCGGTATCGGGACACACTATGGCTACACCTTC. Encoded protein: CASSGIGTHYGYTF.